The clone carrying this TCR beta chain appeared a single time. Its target is unknown. Trimming took 10 bases from V and 1 from J, leaving 13 bases between them. The CDR3 is 13 amino acids. Germline loops: CDR1 MDHEN, CDR2 SYDVKM. Libraries were prepared by immunoSEQ multiplex PCR; TCRdb keeps only in-frame clonotypes and omits some of them. Here the sample spans roughly 150,000 clones, 92% being singletons. The record originates from a study of T cell responses to AZD1222 COVID-19 vaccine. General study points: Vaccine-related CD4 TCRs covered spike, predominating at 160-218 and 743-854. No repertoire was sampled before or during the peak T cell response, only after it.

The receptor comes from an adult who received the AZD1222 COVID-19 vaccine. The gene calls are TRBV28 and TRBJ1-2, with a possible D match to TRBD1 (5 bases). The sequenced sample was peripheral blood, obtained 28 days after the second AZD1222 dose. The CDR3 nucleotides are TGTGCCACCGGGAGGGGCGGTAACTATGGCTACACCTTC. Translating it yields CATGRGGNYGYTF.